The TCR beta chain under discussion was sequenced for a study of T cells after yellow fever vaccination. About the study: Preparing low-cell-number fractions relied on SMART-Seq v4 Ultra Low Input. General study points: Clonotypes shared by both compartments, CD4 and CD8, made up a small share. A weaker but faster secondary response was observed, peaking on day 5 versus 15.

A 5'RACE template-switching step, the method used to make TCR cDNA, added a universal primer site and UMIs. A single record per CDR3 protein comes from TCRdb applying MiXCR to the 5' RACE reads. The profile covers approximately 600,000 distinct CDR3 sequences, with roughly 12% appearing a single time and 14% to 15% taken by the ten largest. From germline, CDR1 is SNHLY and CDR2 FYNNEI. Trimming stripped 2 bases from V and 7 bases from J, with 12 bases between. The CDR3 has 13 residues. This clonotype was seen more than once but under ten times. The antigen remains undetermined. The chain couples TRBV2 to TRBJ2-7; tentative D call: TRBD2 (5 bases). Sample: PBMCs, taken on the day of the yellow fever booster vaccination. The sequence derives from a man between 25 and 39 years old who received the YFV17D yellow fever vaccine. CDR3 loop: CASSEWLAWEQYF. In DNA, the CDR3 is TGTGCCAGCAGTGAATGGCTAGCATGGGAGCAGTACTTC.